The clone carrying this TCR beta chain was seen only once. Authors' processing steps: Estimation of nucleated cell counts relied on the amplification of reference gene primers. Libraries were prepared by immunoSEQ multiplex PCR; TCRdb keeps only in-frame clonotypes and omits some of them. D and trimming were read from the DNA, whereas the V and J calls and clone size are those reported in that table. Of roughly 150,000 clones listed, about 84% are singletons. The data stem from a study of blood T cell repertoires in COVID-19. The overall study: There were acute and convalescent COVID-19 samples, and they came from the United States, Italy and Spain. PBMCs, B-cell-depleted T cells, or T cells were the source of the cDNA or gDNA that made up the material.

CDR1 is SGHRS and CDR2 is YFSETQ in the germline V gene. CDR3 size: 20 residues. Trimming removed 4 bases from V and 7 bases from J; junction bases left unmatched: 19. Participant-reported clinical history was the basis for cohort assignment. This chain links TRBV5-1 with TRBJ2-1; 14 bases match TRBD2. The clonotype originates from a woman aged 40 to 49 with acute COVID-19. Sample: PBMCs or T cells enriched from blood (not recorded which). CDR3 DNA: TGCGCCAGCAGCGCCGGCCCGGGACTAGCGGGAGTTCGTGGTTTGAATGAGCAGTTCTTC. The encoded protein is CASSAGPGLAGVRGLNEQFF. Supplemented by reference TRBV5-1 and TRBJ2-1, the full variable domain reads KAGVTQTPRYLIKTRGQQVTLSCSPISGHRSVSWYQQTPGQGLQFLFEYFSETQRNKGNFPGRFSGRQFSNSRSEMNVSTLELGDSALYLCASSAGPGLAGVRGLNEQFFGPGTRLTVL.